These 10 T cell receptor beta chains share one sample of origin, sequenced in a study of OX40 agonist ivuxolimab in advanced cancers. TCRdb keeps only in-frame clones here, not all; method: immunoSEQ multiplex PCR. The sample carries some 42,000 clones, about 86% recorded once. The sample consisted of CD4+ or CD8+ T cells sorted from blood, taken in a trial of the OX40 agonist ivuxolimab. Every receptor here comes from an adult with an advanced solid tumor such as melanoma, head and neck, liver or kidney cancer.

The chain is built from TRBV27 and TRBJ2-7; TRBD1 aligns across 11 bases. J gave up 0 bases and V 5 bases, and 3 bases lay outside the gene matches. The germline V gene encodes CDR1 MNHEY and CDR2 SMNVEV (reference sequence). The CDR3 runs 15 residues. The CDR3 region is CASSIGTGGSYEQYF. CDR3 sequence (DNA): TGTGCCAGCAGTATTGGGACAGGGGGCTCCTACGAGCAGTACTTC.

V gene TRBV5-1 combines with J gene TRBJ1-5, with 11 bases lining up with TRBD1. Looked up from germline, CDR1 is SGHRS and CDR2 is YFSETQ. V gave up 4 bases and J gave up 4 bases; unmatched junction bases: 4. This CDR3 is built from 15 residues. CDR3 sequence (DNA): TGCGCCAGCAGCCCGGGGACAGGGGGGAATCAGCCCCAGCATTTT. Encoded protein: CASSPGTGGNQPQHF. Drawing the rest from reference TRBV5-1 and TRBJ1-5, the complete variable domain is KAGVTQTPRYLIKTRGQQVTLSCSPISGHRSVSWYQQTPGQGLQFLFEYFSETQRNKGNFPGRFSGRQFSNSRSEMNVSTLELGDSALYLCASSPGTGGNQPQHFGDGTRLSIL.

The rearrangement joins TRBV28 to TRBJ1-5; 9 positions agree with TRBD1. The CDR3 is 16 residues long. The germline V gene encodes CDR1 MDHEN and CDR2 SYDVKM. V was clipped by 1 base and J by 3 bases; unmatched bases: 4. CDR3 in amino acids: CASSLLGTGINQPQHF. The CDR3 DNA reads as TGTGCCAGCAGTTTATTAGGGACAGGGATCAATCAGCCCCAGCATTTT.

This chain joins TRBV9 and TRBJ2-3, with 11 positions matching TRBD1. Germline trimming cut 3 bases from V and 4 bases from J; bases unmatched to any gene: 10. This CDR3 contains 17 residues. Germline CDR1 and CDR2: SGDLS and YYNGEE. This chain's CDR3 is CASSARSGQGAADTQYF. The CDR3 region has the DNA TGTGCCAGCAGCGCCCGAAGCGGACAGGGGGCCGCAGATACGCAGTATTTT.

V is TRBV5-6 and J is TRBJ2-7; 7 bases are a match to TRBD2. CDR1 is SGHDT, CDR2 YYEEEE, per germline. The CDR3 sequence is 13 residues long. V trimming: 4 bases; J trimming: 7 bases; junction bases outside the gene matches: 8. The CDR3 region has the DNA TGTGCCAGCAGCGCTGGCCCGGGAGGAGAGCAGTACGTC. Its protein is CASSAGPGGEQYV.

Only one count was recorded for this clone. The chain recombines TRBV7-2 with TRBJ2-3, with 8 bases identical to TRBD2. There are 17 residues in the CDR3. The J segment lost 2 bases and the V segment lost 1 base, leaving 8 bases of the junction unmatched. The germline CDR1 and CDR2 sequences are SGHTA and FQGNSA. CDR3 nucleotides: TGTGCCAGCAGCTTAGAGCTGGCAGCGGGGGTCACAGATACGCAGTATTTT. Translated: CASSLELAAGVTDTQYF.

V and J are TRBV19 and TRBJ2-1; TRBD1 or TRBD2 may be the D gene (5 bases each). Trimming left V 2 bases short and J 1 base short, with 12 bases between. The germline V gene encodes CDR1 LNHDA and CDR2 SQIVND (reference sequence). This CDR3 is 16 amino acids long. CDR3 region: CASSITAGASYNEQFF. CDR3 sequence (DNA): TGTGCCAGTAGTATAACAGCCGGGGCATCCTACAATGAGCAGTTCTTC.

The CDR3 sequence: CASSSKYRDGKNIQYF. In DNA form, the CDR3 reads TGCGCCAGCAGCTCCAAGTACAGGGATGGCAAAAACATTCAGTACTTC. The chain couples TRBV5-1 to TRBJ2-4, with D possibly being TRBD1 (6 bases). CDR1 and CDR2 from the germline V gene are SGHRS and YFSETQ. This CDR3 is built from 16 residues. Trimming cost V 3 bases and J 3 bases, with 16 bases left between them. Variable domain in full (rest from reference TRBV5-1 and TRBJ2-4): KAGVTQTPRYLIKTRGQQVTLSCSPISGHRSVSWYQQTPGQGLQFLFEYFSETQRNKGNFPGRFSGRQFSNSRSEMNVSTLELGDSALYLCASSSKYRDGKNIQYFGAGTRLSVL.

The V call is TRBV7-2, the J call TRBJ2-3; TRBD2 agrees at 7 bases. The ends lost 7 bases at V and 5 bases at J; junction bases unmatched: 18. The germline CDR1 and CDR2 sequences are SGHTA and FQGNSA. This CDR3 has 17 amino acids. This CDR3 is CASTRSGGGPPRDTQYF. CDR3 bases: TGTGCCAGCACCAGATCTGGCGGGGGACCCCCAAGAGATACGCAGTATTTT.

The rearrangement links TRBV12-5 to TRBJ1-1; 8 bases map to TRBD1. With 1 base clipped from V and 5 bases from J, the junction kept 12 bases outside the gene matches. Germline assignment: CDR1 LGHNT and CDR2 FRNRAP. The CDR3 runs 17 residues. CDR3 in DNA: TGTGCTAGTGGTTTGGACTCCTACCAGGGGGCGCGTACTGAAGCTTTCTTT. This codes for CASGLDSYQGARTEAFF.